The subject of this entry is one T cell receptor beta chain. The data stem from a study of T cells in localized non-small cell lung cancer. The data were produced by immunoSEQ multiplex PCR, yet TCRdb's version contains in-frame clones alone and is incomplete. Among 55,000 or so clones listed, 60% to 85% were seen once. The sequences come from PBMCs, collected before any cancer treatment. The TCR comes from a woman aged 35 to 75 with stage II lung adenocarcinoma.

The CDR3 nucleotides read TGTGCCAGCAGTTACGGGGGATCGGGCAATCAGCCCCAGCATTTT. This codes for CASSYGGSGNQPQHF. This chain connects TRBV6-5 to TRBJ1-5; D might be TRBD1 (5 bases). V lost 2 bases and J lost 2, with 10 bases in between. The CDR3 spans 15 residues. Germline V gene data show CDR1 as MNHEY and CDR2 as SVGAGI.